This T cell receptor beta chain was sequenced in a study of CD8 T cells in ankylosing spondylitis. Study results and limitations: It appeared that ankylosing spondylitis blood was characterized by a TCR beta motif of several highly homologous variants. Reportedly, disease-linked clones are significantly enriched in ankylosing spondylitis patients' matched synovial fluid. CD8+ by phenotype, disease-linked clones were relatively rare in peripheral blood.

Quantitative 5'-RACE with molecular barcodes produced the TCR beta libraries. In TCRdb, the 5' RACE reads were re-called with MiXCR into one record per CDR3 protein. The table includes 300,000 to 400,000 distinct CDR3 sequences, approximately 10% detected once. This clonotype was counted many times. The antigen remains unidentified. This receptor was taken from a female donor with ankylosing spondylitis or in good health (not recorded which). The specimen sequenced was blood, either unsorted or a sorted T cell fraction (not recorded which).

DNA for the CDR3: TGTGCCATCAGTGACTCCCATCAGGGTCGACAAGAGACCCAGTACTTC. The encoded protein is CAISDSHQGRQETQYF. V gene TRBV10-3 combines with J gene TRBJ2-5; D may be TRBD1 (5 bases). V was pared by 3 bases and J by 2 bases, with 16 bases between. This CDR3 is built from 16 residues. Germline values: CDR1 ENHRY, CDR2 SYGVKD.